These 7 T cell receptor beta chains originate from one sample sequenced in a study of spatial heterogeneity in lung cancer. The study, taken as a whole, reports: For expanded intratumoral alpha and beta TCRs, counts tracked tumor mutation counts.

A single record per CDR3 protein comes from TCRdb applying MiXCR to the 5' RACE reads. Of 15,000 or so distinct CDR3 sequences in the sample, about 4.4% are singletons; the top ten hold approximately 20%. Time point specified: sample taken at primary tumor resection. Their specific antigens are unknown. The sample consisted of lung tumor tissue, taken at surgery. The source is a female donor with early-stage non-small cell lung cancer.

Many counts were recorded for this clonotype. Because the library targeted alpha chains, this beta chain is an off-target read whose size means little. CDR3 in amino acids: CASSRPGLAGSSYNEQFF. CDR3 coding DNA: TGTGCCAGCAGCCGCCCGGGACTAGCGGGGTCCTCCTACAATGAGCAGTTCTTC. The chain joins TRBV7-8 to TRBJ2-1, with 13 bases lining up with TRBD2. The germline V gene has CDR1 SGHVS and CDR2 FQNEAQ. This CDR3 has 18 residues. The junction had 7 bases not matched to a gene; V was cut back by 5 bases and J by 0 bases.

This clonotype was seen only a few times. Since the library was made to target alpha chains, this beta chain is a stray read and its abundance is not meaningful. CDR3 residues: CASTGQTHYGYTF. The CDR3 nucleotides read TGTGCCAGCACTGGACAGACGCATTATGGCTACACCTTC. The rearrangement links TRBV2 to TRBJ1-2, with D maybe TRBD1 (6 bases). CDR1 is SNHLY, CDR2 FYNNEI, per germline. V was pared by 7 bases and J by 5 bases, with 14 bases between. This CDR3 has 13 residues.

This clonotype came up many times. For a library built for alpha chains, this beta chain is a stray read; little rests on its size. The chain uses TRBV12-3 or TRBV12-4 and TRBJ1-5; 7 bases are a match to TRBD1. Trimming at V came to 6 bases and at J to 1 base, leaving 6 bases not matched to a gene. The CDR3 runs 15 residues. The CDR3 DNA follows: TGTGCCAGCAGGTCGGGGACAGTAAGCAATCAGCCCCAGCATTTT. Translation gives CASRSGTVSNQPQHF.

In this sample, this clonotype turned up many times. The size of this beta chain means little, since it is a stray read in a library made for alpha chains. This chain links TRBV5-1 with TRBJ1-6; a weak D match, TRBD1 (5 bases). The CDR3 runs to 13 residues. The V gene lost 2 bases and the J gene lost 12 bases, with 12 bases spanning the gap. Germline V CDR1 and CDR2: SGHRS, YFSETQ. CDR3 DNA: TGCGCCAGCAGCTTCAATCGGGACCAACCCCTCCACTTT. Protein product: CASSFNRDQPLHF.

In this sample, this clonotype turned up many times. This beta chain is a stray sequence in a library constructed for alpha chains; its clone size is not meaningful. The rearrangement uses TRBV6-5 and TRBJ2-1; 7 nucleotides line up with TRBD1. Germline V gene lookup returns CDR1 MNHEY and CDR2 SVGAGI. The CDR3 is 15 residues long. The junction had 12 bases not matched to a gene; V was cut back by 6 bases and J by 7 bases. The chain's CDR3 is CASSPTGVYGNEQFF. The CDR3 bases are TGTGCCAGCAGCCCAACAGGGGTATACGGGAATGAGCAGTTCTTC.

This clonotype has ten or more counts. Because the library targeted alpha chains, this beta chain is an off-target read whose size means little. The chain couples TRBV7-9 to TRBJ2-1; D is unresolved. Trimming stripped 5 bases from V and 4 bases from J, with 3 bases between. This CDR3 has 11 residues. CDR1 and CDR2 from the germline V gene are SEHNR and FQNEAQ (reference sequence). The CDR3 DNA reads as TGTGCCAGCAGCCGGTACAATGAGCAGTTCTTC. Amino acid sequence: CASSRYNEQFF.

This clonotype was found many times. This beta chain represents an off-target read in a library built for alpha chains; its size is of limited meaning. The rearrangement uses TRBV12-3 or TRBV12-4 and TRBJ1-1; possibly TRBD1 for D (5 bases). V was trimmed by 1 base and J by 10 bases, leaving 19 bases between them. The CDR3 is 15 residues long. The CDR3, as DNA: TGTGCCAGCAGTTTAGACCCAGGGCGTAGTCGACGAGCTTTCTTT. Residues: CASSLDPGRSRRAFF.